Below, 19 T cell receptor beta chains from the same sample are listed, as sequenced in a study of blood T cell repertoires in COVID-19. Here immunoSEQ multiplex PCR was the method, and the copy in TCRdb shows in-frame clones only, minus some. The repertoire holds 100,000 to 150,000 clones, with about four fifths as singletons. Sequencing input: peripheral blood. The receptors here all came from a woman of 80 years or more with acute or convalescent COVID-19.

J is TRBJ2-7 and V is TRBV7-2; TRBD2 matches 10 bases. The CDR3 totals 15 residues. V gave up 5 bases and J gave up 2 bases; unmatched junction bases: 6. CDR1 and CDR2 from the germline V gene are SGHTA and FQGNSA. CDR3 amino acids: CASSGAGGPAYEQYF. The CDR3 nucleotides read TGTGCCAGCAGCGGAGCGGGAGGGCCGGCCTACGAGCAGTACTTC.

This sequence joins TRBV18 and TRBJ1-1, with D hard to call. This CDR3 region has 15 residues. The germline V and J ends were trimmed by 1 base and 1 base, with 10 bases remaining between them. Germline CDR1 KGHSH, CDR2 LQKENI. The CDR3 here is CASSPLGGENTEAFF. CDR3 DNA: TGTGCCAGCTCACCACTCGGCGGGGAGAACACTGAAGCTTTCTTT.

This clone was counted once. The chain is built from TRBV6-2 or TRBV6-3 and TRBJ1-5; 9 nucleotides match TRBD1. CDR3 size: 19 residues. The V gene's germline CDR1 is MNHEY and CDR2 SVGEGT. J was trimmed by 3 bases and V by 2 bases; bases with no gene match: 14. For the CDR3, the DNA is TGTGCCAGCAGTTACCGGACAGGGGCAGGGTTAAAAACCAATCAGCCCCAGCATTTT. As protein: CASSYRTGAGLKTNQPQHF.

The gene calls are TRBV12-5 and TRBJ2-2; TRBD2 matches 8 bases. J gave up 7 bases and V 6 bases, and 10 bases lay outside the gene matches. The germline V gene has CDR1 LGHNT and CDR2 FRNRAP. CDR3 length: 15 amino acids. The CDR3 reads CASGTQGTSVGELFF. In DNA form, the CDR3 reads TGTGCTAGTGGAACCCAAGGGACTAGTGTCGGGGAGCTGTTTTTT.

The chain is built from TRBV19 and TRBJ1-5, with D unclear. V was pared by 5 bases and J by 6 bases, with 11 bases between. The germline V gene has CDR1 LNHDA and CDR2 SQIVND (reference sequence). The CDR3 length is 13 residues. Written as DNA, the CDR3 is TGTGCCAGTAGTCCCCAATCATCTCAGCCCCAGCATTTT. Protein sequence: CASSPQSSQPQHF.

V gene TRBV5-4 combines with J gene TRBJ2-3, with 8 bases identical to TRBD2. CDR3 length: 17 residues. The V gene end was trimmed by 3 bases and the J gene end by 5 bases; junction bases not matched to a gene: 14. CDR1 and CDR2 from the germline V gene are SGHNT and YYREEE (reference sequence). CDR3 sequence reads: CASSWWGQAGAEDTQYF. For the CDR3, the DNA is TGTGCCAGCAGCTGGTGGGGACAAGCGGGAGCAGAAGATACGCAGTATTTT.

Here the CDR3 DNA reads TGCAGCGTTGAAGGGACTAGCGGGAGGGCCGGCTCCAAAAACATTCAGTACTTC. Translation: CSVEGTSGRAGSKNIQYF. The J gene is TRBJ2-4, the V gene TRBV29-1, with 15 positions matching TRBD2. The CDR3 sequence is 18 residues long. The germline V gene has CDR1 SQVTM and CDR2 ANQGSEA. V lost 1 base and J lost 2; bases outside the gene matches: 6.

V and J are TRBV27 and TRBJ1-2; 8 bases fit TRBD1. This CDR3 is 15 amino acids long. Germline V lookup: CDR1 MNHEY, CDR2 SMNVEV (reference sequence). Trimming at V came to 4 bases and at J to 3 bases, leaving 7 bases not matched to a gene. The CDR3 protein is CASSSPSGGDYGYTF. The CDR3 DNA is TGTGCCAGCAGTTCCCCCTCAGGGGGCGACTATGGCTACACCTTC.

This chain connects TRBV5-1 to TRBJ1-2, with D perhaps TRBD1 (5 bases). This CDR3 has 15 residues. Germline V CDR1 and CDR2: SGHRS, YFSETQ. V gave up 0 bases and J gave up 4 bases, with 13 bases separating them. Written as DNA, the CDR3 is TGCGCCAGCAGCTTGGCCCTCCAGGGAGGCTATGGCTACACCTTC. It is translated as CASSLALQGGYGYTF.

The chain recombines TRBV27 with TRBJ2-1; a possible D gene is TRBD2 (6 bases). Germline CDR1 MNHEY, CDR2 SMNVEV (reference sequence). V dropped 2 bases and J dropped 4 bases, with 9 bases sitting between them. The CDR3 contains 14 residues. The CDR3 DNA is TGTGCCAGCAGTTTACGGGGGATTTACAATGAGCAGTTCTTC. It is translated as CASSLRGIYNEQFF.

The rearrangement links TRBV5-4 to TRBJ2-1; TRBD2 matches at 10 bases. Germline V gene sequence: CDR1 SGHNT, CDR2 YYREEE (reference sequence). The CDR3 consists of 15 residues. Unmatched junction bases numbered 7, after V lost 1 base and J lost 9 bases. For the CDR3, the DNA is TGTGCCAGCAGCTTGCTGCTAGCGGGAGCTCGTGAGCAGTTCTTC. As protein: CASSLLLAGAREQFF.

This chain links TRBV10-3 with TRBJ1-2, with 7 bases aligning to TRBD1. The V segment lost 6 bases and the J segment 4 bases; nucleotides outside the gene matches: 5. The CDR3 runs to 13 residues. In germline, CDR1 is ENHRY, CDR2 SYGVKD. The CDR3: CAIRDRSRYGYTF. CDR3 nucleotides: TGTGCCATCAGGGACAGGTCCCGCTATGGCTACACCTTC.

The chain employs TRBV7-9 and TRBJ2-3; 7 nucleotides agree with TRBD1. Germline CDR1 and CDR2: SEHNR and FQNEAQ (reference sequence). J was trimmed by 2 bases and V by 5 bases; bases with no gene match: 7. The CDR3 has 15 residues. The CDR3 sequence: CASSPRTGPTDTQYF. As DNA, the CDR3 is TGTGCCAGCAGCCCGCGGACAGGACCCACAGATACGCAGTATTTT. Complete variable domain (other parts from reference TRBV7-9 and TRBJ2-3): DTGVSQNPRHKITKRGQNVTFRCDPISEHNRLYWYRQTLGQGPEFLTYFQNEAQLEKSRLLSDRFSAERPKGSFSTLEIQRTEQGDSAMYLCASSPRTGPTDTQYFGPGTRLTVL.

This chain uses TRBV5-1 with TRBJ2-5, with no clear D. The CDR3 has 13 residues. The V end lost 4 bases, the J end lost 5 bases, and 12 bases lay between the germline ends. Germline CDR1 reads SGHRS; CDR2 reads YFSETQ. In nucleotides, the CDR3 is TGCGCCAGCAGCCCGGCGAACGGGGAGACCCAGTACTTC. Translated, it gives CASSPANGETQYF.

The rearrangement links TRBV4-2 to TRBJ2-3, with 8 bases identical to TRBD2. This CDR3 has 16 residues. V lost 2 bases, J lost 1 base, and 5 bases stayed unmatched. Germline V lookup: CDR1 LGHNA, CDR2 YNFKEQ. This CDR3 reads CASSQNAAGGTDTQYF. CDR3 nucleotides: TGTGCCAGCAGCCAAAACGCAGCGGGGGGCACAGATACGCAGTATTTT.

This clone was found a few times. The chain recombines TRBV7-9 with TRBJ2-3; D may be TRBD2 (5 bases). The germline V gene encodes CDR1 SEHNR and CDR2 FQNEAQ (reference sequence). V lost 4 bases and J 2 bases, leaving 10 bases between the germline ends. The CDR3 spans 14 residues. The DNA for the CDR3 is TGTGCCAGCAGCTCATCCGGGAACACAGATACGCAGTATTTT. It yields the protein CASSSSGNTDTQYF.

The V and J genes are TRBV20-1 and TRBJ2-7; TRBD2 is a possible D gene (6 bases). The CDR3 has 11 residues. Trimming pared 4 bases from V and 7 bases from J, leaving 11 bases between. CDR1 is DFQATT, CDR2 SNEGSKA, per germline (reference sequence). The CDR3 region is CSANLGREQYF. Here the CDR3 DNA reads TGCAGTGCTAACCTAGGGAGGGAGCAGTACTTC.

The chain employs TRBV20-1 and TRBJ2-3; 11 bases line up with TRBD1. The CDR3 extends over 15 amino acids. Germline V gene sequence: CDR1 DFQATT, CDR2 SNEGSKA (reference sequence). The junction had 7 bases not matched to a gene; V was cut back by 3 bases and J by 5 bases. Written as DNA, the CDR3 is TGCAGTGCTAGTCCCCGGGACAGGGGGTTAGATACGCAGTATTTT. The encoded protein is CSASPRDRGLDTQYF.

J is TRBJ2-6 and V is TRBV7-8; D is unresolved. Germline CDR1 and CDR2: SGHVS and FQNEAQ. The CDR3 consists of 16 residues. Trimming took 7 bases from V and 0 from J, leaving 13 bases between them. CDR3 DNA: TGTGCCAGCACAGGCCGGTCCGTCTCTGGGGCCAACGTCCTGACTTTC. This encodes CASTGRSVSGANVLTF.